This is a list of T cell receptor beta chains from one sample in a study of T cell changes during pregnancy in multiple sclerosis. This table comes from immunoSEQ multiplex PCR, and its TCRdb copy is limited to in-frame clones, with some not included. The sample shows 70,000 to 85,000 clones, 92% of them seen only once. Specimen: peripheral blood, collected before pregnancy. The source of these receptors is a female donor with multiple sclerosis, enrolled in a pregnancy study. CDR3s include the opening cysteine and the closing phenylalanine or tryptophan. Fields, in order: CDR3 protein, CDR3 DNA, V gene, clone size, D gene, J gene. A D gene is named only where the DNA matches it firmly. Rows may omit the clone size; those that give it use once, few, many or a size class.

CAWRVQSYGYTF	TGTGCCTGGAGGGTACAGAGCTATGGCTACACCTTC	TRBV30	NA	NA	TRBJ1-2
CASSISGSSYEQYF	TGTGCCAGCAGTATTAGCGGGAGCTCCTACGAGCAGTACTTC	TRBV6-5	NA	TRBD2	TRBJ2-7
CASSVDPGQGVEQYF	TGTGCCAGCAGCGTAGATCCGGGACAGGGGGTCGAGCAGTACTTC	TRBV9	NA	TRBD1	TRBJ2-7
CASSLLAGGFNEQFF	TGTGCCAGCAGTCTACTAGCGGGAGGCTTCAATGAGCAGTTCTTC	TRBV6-4	NA	TRBD2	TRBJ2-1
CSVRTGTRGYGYTF	TGCAGCGTAAGGACAGGGACGAGGGGCTATGGCTACACCTTC	TRBV29-1	NA	TRBD1	TRBJ1-2
CAIMDGTSGTYEQYF	TGTGCCATCATGGACGGGACTAGCGGGACCTACGAGCAGTACTTC	TRBV10-3	NA	TRBD2	TRBJ2-7
CATKPGSSYNEQFF	TGTGCCACAAAGCCCGGGAGCTCCTACAATGAGCAGTTCTTC	TRBV19	NA	NA	TRBJ2-1
CASSDPDRYQETQYF	TGTGCCAGCAGTGATCCAGACAGGTACCAAGAGACCCAGTACTTC	TRBV25-1	once	NA	TRBJ2-5
CASSFWRSSYNEQFF	TGTGCCAGCAGTTTCTGGCGGTCCTCCTACAATGAGCAGTTCTTC	TRBV27	NA	NA	TRBJ2-1
CASSGPGLASTDTQYF	TGTGCCAGCAGCGGTCCGGGACTAGCGAGCACAGATACGCAGTATTTT	TRBV5-6	NA	TRBD2	TRBJ2-3
CASRLAKETQYF	TGTGCCAGCAGGCTTGCGAAGGAGACCCAGTACTTC	TRBV27	NA	NA	TRBJ2-5
CASSDGQGITQYF	TGTGCCAGCAGCGATGGACAGGGAATAACGCAGTATTTT	TRBV9	once	TRBD1	TRBJ2-3
CASILRQGYYTEAFF	TGTGCCAGCATCCTACGGCAGGGGTATTACACTGAAGCTTTCTTT	TRBV28	NA	NA	TRBJ1-1
CASNPTGSTDTQYF	TGCGCCAGCAACCCGACAGGGAGCACAGATACGCAGTATTTT	TRBV5-1	NA	TRBD1	TRBJ2-3
CASSPPGTASYGYTF	TGTGCCAGCAGCCCACCCGGGACAGCCTCCTATGGCTACACCTTC	TRBV5-6	NA	TRBD1	TRBJ1-2
CASRDRGFTGELFF	TGTGCCAGCAGAGATAGAGGTTTCACCGGGGAGCTGTTTTTT	TRBV27	NA	NA	TRBJ2-2
CASSLLVQGAAGYTF	TGTGCCAGCAGTTTATTAGTACAGGGGGCGGCTGGCTACACCTTC	TRBV28	NA	TRBD1	TRBJ1-2
CASSQDLGIQGNGYTF	TGTGCCAGCAGCCAAGATCTTGGCATACAGGGCAATGGCTACACCTTC	TRBV14	NA	NA	TRBJ1-2
CASSLADRGPGLSGNTIYF	TGTGCCAGCAGCTTAGCGGACAGGGGCCCTGGACTCTCTGGAAACACCATATATTTT	TRBV7-2	NA	TRBD1	TRBJ1-3
CASSGGLSDTQYF	TGTGCCAGCAGCGGGGGCCTGTCGGATACGCAGTATTTT	TRBV11-2	NA	NA	TRBJ2-3
CASSQGEGAYGYTF	TGTGCCAGCAGCCAAGGCGAGGGGGCCTATGGCTACACCTTC	TRBV14	NA	TRBD1	TRBJ1-2
CASSQGTEEDEQFF	TGCGCCAGCAGCCAGGGGACAGAAGAGGATGAGCAGTTCTTC	TRBV4-1	NA	TRBD1	TRBJ2-1
CAISEGESMTGELFF	TGTGCCATCAGTGAGGGGGAGAGCATGACCGGGGAGCTGTTTTTT	TRBV10-3	few	NA	TRBJ2-2
CASSQDGSGANVLTF	TGTGCCAGCAGCCAAGACGGCTCTGGGGCCAACGTCCTGACTTTC	TRBV4-2	NA	NA	TRBJ2-6
CASSLEDGRTGELFF	TGTGCCAGCAGCTTAGAAGATGGGAGAACCGGGGAGCTGTTTTTT	TRBV7-9	NA	NA	TRBJ2-2
CASSIQGENTEAFF	TGTGCCAGCAGTATACAGGGTGAGAACACTGAAGCTTTCTTT	TRBV2	NA	NA	TRBJ1-1
CASSFRARVLTYEQYF	TGTGCCAGCAGTTTCCGGGCCAGGGTCCTTACCTACGAGCAGTACTTC	TRBV27	few	NA	TRBJ2-7
CAISAHNEQFF	TGTGCCATCAGCGCGCACAATGAGCAGTTCTTC	TRBV10-3	NA	NA	TRBJ2-1
CASSPGTGLNTGELFF	TGTGCCAGCAGTCCAGGGACAGGACTGAACACCGGGGAGCTGTTTTTT	TRBV27	once	TRBD1	TRBJ2-2
CASSSSTSGRSYEQYF	TGTGCCAGCAGCAGCTCGACTAGCGGGAGGTCCTACGAGCAGTACTTC	TRBV21-1	NA	NA	TRBJ2-7
CASRIRDRPYEQYF	TGTGCCAGCAGGATCCGGGACAGACCCTACGAGCAGTACTTC	TRBV21-1	NA	NA	TRBJ2-7
CASRPDRGYQPQHF	TGTGCCAGCAGGCCCGACAGGGGCTATCAGCCCCAGCATTTT	TRBV2	NA	TRBD1	TRBJ1-5
CASMNNGGTEAFF	TGTGCCAGTATGAACAACGGGGGCACTGAAGCTTTCTTT	TRBV19	NA	NA	TRBJ1-1
CASSLVSQGYTF	TGTGCCAGCAGCTTGGTTTCTCAGGGCTACACCTTC	TRBV5-6	NA	NA	TRBJ1-2
CASSLGRGTDTQYF	TGTGCCAGCAGCTTAGGGAGAGGCACAGATACGCAGTATTTT	TRBV11-3	NA	NA	TRBJ2-3
CASSYFGGTSEGGQFF	TGTGCCAGCAGTTATTTTGGAGGGACTAGCGAAGGGGGGCAGTTCTTC	TRBV6-5	NA	TRBD2	TRBJ2-1
CASRDDYTGELFF	TGTGCCAGTCGCGATGACTACACCGGGGAGCTGTTTTTT	TRBV19	NA	NA	TRBJ2-2
CASSEGMRQGYQPQHF	TGCGCCAGCAGTGAGGGTATGAGACAGGGGTATCAGCCCCAGCATTTT	TRBV10-1	NA	TRBD1	TRBJ1-5
CSAPTHYEQYF	TGCAGTGCTCCGACACACTACGAGCAGTACTTC	TRBV20-1	NA	NA	TRBJ2-7
CASSYAGREWNTDTQYF	TGTGCCAGCAGCTATGCGGGGAGAGAGTGGAACACAGATACGCAGTATTTT	TRBV11-2	NA	NA	TRBJ2-3
CASSARQGVRGYTF	TGTGCCAGCAGCGCAAGACAGGGAGTGAGGGGCTACACCTTC	TRBV9	NA	TRBD1	TRBJ1-2
CASSPRRPVATNEKLFF	TGCGCCAGCAGCCCTAGACGGCCAGTGGCAACTAATGAAAAACTGTTTTTT	TRBV5-1	NA	NA	TRBJ1-4
CASSVAPDRGEQFF	TGTGCCAGCAGCGTCGCACCTGATAGGGGTGAGCAGTTCTTC	TRBV9	NA	NA	TRBJ2-1
CATAAGGRAHF	TGTGCCACCGCGGCGGGCGGGAGGGCGCATTTT	TRBV19	NA	TRBD2	TRBJ2-3
CASSPMEPGTYNEQFF	TGTGCCAGCAGTCCGATGGAGCCAGGGACTTACAATGAGCAGTTCTTC	TRBV4-2	NA	NA	TRBJ2-1
CASSPPRDYNEQFF	TGTGCCAGTAGTCCCCCGCGCGATTACAATGAGCAGTTCTTC	TRBV19	NA	NA	TRBJ2-1